The rows below give T cell receptor beta chains drawn from one sample of a study of T cells in tuberculosis. The data were produced by immunoSEQ multiplex PCR, yet TCRdb's version contains in-frame clones alone and is incomplete. Of some 34,000 clones in the sample, approximately 90% were seen once. The sample in question was PBMCs, obtained at tuberculosis diagnosis. These receptors all come from an adult with tuberculosis. The CDR3 runs from the conserved cysteine through the conserved F or W. Each record gives: CDR3 protein, V gene.

cdr3_aa: CASSPISSSYEQYF
v_call: TRBV5-1

cdr3_aa: CASSFSRAGNTIYF
v_call: TRBV28

cdr3_aa: CASSLSGQGKTEAFF
v_call: TRBV28

cdr3_aa: CASTRSFQPQHF
v_call: TRBV28

cdr3_aa: CASSLWFTLPNQNTGELFF
v_call: TRBV28

cdr3_aa: CASSEGLVVGEQFF
v_call: TRBV18

cdr3_aa: CASSPSRQGASTDTQYF
v_call: TRBV4-2

cdr3_aa: CASSVGLARETQYF
v_call: TRBV7-2

cdr3_aa: CASRSTTGGSTYEQYF
v_call: TRBV2

cdr3_aa: CASTRGYTGELFF
v_call: TRBV27

cdr3_aa: CASSSDRDNSPLHF
v_call: TRBV6-5

cdr3_aa: CAWSVQGMGYGYTF
v_call: TRBV30

cdr3_aa: CASSGRQGSSPLHF
v_call: TRBV9

cdr3_aa: CASRPGQNTGELFF
v_call: TRBV5-1

cdr3_aa: CASSPFGSSYEQYF
v_call: TRBV27

cdr3_aa: CASRTGRYEQYF
v_call: TRBV27

cdr3_aa: CASSPQSGTQKQYF
v_call: TRBV6-5

cdr3_aa: CASSPQLAGRTDTQYF
v_call: TRBV28

cdr3_aa: CASSSEGLRTEAFF
v_call: TRBV28

cdr3_aa: CASSFSDSFSGYTF
v_call: TRBV28

cdr3_aa: CASSESYEQFF
v_call: TRBV6-1

cdr3_aa: CASSMLAGEEARVTDTQYF
v_call: TRBV19

cdr3_aa: CASSDSAGQPQHF
v_call: TRBV6-4

cdr3_aa: CASSTDRTDSYEQYF
v_call: TRBV7-2

cdr3_aa: CAWSRSELQETQYF
v_call: TRBV30

cdr3_aa: CASSPPAPGHPFSTDTQYF
v_call: TRBV23-1

cdr3_aa: CASSSALGGSYEQYF
v_call: TRBV9

cdr3_aa: CASSLVPGLNYEQYF
v_call: TRBV7-2

cdr3_aa: CASSLGTSSPRRYF
v_call: TRBV7-8

cdr3_aa: CASSLERTGNSPLHF
v_call: TRBV11-2

cdr3_aa: CSVSQTSGGPRAGELFF
v_call: TRBV29-1

cdr3_aa: CASSYNRQGASGDTQYF
v_call: TRBV11-2

cdr3_aa: CASQLLGEAYEQYF
v_call: TRBV28

cdr3_aa: CASSLYGSGRIQETQYF
v_call: TRBV5-1

cdr3_aa: CASSVGNSRLFF
v_call: TRBV9

cdr3_aa: CATTSPGQGLVPGANVLTF
v_call: TRBV19

cdr3_aa: CSARDSQQFF
v_call: TRBV20-1

cdr3_aa: CASSEGPATNQPQHF
v_call: TRBV6-1

cdr3_aa: CAWSRWGGKGENTEAFF
v_call: TRBV30

cdr3_aa: CASSQDAVQGSPLHF
v_call: TRBV4-3